The 32 T cell receptor beta chains below come from one sample, sequenced in a study of blood T cell repertoires in COVID-19. Assay used: immunoSEQ multiplex PCR; TCRdb lists only in-frame clones, some missing. The sample contains approximately 44,000 clones, 60% to 85% of which appear only once. Sequencing used peripheral blood. The receptors originated from a woman aged 80 or older with acute or convalescent COVID-19.

V gene TRBV6-6 combines with J gene TRBJ1-2; TRBD1 agrees at 7 bases. There are 13 residues in the CDR3. The ends lost 6 bases at V and 4 bases at J; junction bases unmatched: 5. CDR1 and CDR2 from the germline V gene are MNHNY and SVGAGI (reference sequence). The CDR3 DNA is TGTGCCAGCAGAAGGGACAGTCCCTATGGCTACACCTTC. Its translation: CASRRDSPYGYTF.

The J gene is TRBJ1-2, the V gene TRBV6-5, with 9 nucleotides matching TRBD1. The CDR3 runs 14 residues. V was clipped by 7 bases and J by 7 bases; unmatched bases: 10. CDR1 and CDR2 from the germline V gene are MNHEY and SVGAGI. The CDR3 is CASNRGTGWTGYTF. The CDR3, as DNA: TGTGCCAGCAACCGCGGGACAGGGTGGACTGGCTACACCTTC.

In its sample, this clone was seen a few times. The genes are TRBV5-1 and TRBJ1-1; D may be TRBD1 (5 bases). The germline V gene encodes CDR1 SGHRS and CDR2 YFSETQ. V lost 1 base, J lost 1 base, and 11 bases lay in between. There are 15 residues in the CDR3. Written as DNA, the CDR3 is TGCGCCAGCAGCTTGACCGGACAAAGGAACACTGAAGCTTTCTTT. Translation gives CASSLTGQRNTEAFF.

The chain is built from TRBV19 and TRBJ1-5, with D possibly matching TRBD1 (6 bases). The CDR3 is 15 amino acids. V lost 7 bases, J lost 7 bases, and 20 bases lay in between. The germline V gene encodes CDR1 LNHDA and CDR2 SQIVND (reference sequence). The CDR3, as DNA: TGTGCCAGTAACCGCCACAGGGAACCGTGGCAGCCCCAGCATTTT. The encoded protein is CASNRHREPWQPQHF.

The chain is built from TRBV4-3 and TRBJ2-1; D possibly corresponds to TRBD2 (5 bases). Germline V CDR1 and CDR2: LGHNA, YSLEER. V lost 1 base and J lost 5, with 9 bases in between. This CDR3 is built from 14 residues. In nucleotides, the CDR3 is TGCGCCAGCAGCCAAGCGGTCGGGGACAATGAGCAGTTCTTC. Its translation: CASSQAVGDNEQFF.

J is TRBJ1-2 and V is TRBV19; perhaps TRBD1 as D (5 bases). Trimming removed 0 bases at V and 2 bases at J, with 10 bases between. From germline, CDR1 is LNHDA and CDR2 SQIVND (reference sequence). The CDR3 is made up of 15 amino acids. CDR3: CASSIEQAANYGYTF. As DNA, the CDR3 is TGTGCCAGTAGTATAGAACAGGCAGCGAACTATGGCTACACCTTC.

This clone was detected a few times. This chain uses TRBV15 with TRBJ1-5, with 9 bases fitting TRBD1. This CDR3 is 18 amino acids long. Germline V lookup: CDR1 LNHNV, CDR2 YYDKDF (reference sequence). Trimming removed 4 bases from V and 7 bases from J; junction bases left unmatched: 17. The chain's CDR3 is CATSTTSKDRGLRQPQHF. CDR3 nucleotides: TGTGCCACCAGCACTACTTCTAAGGACAGGGGTCTGAGACAGCCCCAGCATTTT. The complete variable domain, with remaining parts taken from reference TRBV15 and TRBJ1-5, reads DAMVIQNPRYQVTQFGKPVTLSCSQTLNHNVMYWYQQKSSQAPKLLFHYYDKDFNNEADTPDNFQSRRPNTSFCFLDIRSPGLGDTAMYLCATSTTSKDRGLRQPQHFGDGTRLSIL.

This sequence joins TRBV9 and TRBJ1-2, with 8 bases lining up with TRBD1. The CDR3 sequence is 15 residues long. Trimming cost V 6 bases and J 2 bases; bases outside gene matches: 9. From germline, CDR1 is SGDLS and CDR2 YYNGEE. The CDR3: CASTLKDRENYGYTF. The CDR3 coding sequence is TGTGCCAGCACCCTAAAGGACAGGGAGAACTATGGCTACACCTTC.

This clone was detected a few times. The chain links TRBV18 to TRBJ1-1; D perhaps matches TRBD1 (5 bases). The germline V and J ends were trimmed by 6 bases and 7 bases, with 15 bases remaining between them. The CDR3 length is 13 residues. From germline, CDR1 is KGHSH and CDR2 LQKENI. This chain's CDR3 is CASSRGVGGEAFF. CDR3 coding DNA: TGTGCCAGCTCCCGTGGGGTCGGGGGTGAAGCTTTCTTT.

The chain has TRBV9 and TRBJ1-2, with 10 nucleotides matching TRBD1. The CDR3 is made up of 18 amino acids. With 3 bases clipped from V and 3 bases from J, the junction kept 14 bases outside the gene matches. The V gene's germline CDR1 is SGDLS and CDR2 YYNGEE. The CDR3 loop is CASSGPRDRGQQYYGYTF. The CDR3 DNA follows: TGTGCCAGCAGCGGACCCCGGGACAGGGGCCAACAATACTATGGCTACACCTTC.

The chain uses TRBV24-1 and TRBJ2-2, with TRBD1 matching over 10 bases. CDR1 KGHDR and CDR2 SFDVKD come from the germline V gene. Trimming took 7 bases from V and 5 from J; bases not matched to a gene: 6. This CDR3 has 15 residues. DNA for the CDR3: TGTGCCACCAGAAGAGGGACAGGGGTTACCGGGGAGCTGTTTTTT. It codes for CATRRGTGVTGELFF.

This sequence joins TRBV11-2 and TRBJ2-3, with D unresolved. The V end lost 5 bases, the J end lost 2 bases, and 5 bases lay between the germline ends. This CDR3 region has 12 residues. Germline CDR1 and CDR2: SGHAT and FQNNGV. CDR3 nucleotide sequence: TGTGCCAGCAGCCCTTTCACAGATACGCAGTATTTT. Amino acid sequence: CASSPFTDTQYF.

The J gene is TRBJ2-1, the V gene TRBV6-2 or TRBV6-3; 10 bases align to TRBD1. V lost 2 bases to trimming and J lost 1 base; unmatched junction nucleotides: 8. Germline V CDR1 and CDR2: MNHEY, SVGEGT. This CDR3 comprises 18 residues. The CDR3 is CASSYPQGQGISYNEQFF. The CDR3 bases are TGTGCCAGCAGTTACCCGCAGGGACAGGGGATATCCTACAATGAGCAGTTCTTC.

The J gene is TRBJ2-5, the V gene TRBV15; a possible D gene is TRBD2 (7 bases). The CDR3 runs 13 residues. CDR1 and CDR2 (germline): LNHNV, YYDKDF (reference sequence). V dropped 1 base and J dropped 9 bases, with 12 bases sitting between them. The CDR3 loop reads CATSRGGGGAQYF. CDR3 sequence (DNA): TGTGCCACCAGCAGAGGCGGAGGGGGGGCCCAGTACTTC.

This clone was seen a handful of times. The chain uses TRBV20-1 and TRBJ2-2; D not resolved. The CDR3 contains 14 residues. Trimming cost V 3 bases and J 3 bases, with 11 bases left between them. CDR1 is DFQATT, CDR2 SNEGSKA, per germline (reference sequence). The CDR3 bases are TGCAGTGCTAGTACCAGGCGATACACCGGGGAGCTGTTTTTT. It codes for CSASTRRYTGELFF.

The chain links TRBV11-3 to TRBJ1-4; 11 bases are a match to TRBD1. The CDR3 is 17 amino acids. From germline, CDR1 is SGHNT and CDR2 YENEEA. With V trimmed by 4 bases and J by 2 bases, 6 bases remained unmatched. The CDR3, as DNA: TGTGCCAGCAGCTACGGACAGGGGGCGGTCACTAATGAAAAACTGTTTTTT. This translates into CASSYGQGAVTNEKLFF. Full variable domain (rest looked up from reference TRBV11-3 and TRBJ1-4): EAGVVQSPRYKIIEKKQPVAFWCNPISGHNTLYWYLQNLGQGPELLIRYENEEAVDDSQLPKDRFSAERLKGVDSTLKIQPAELGDSAVYLCASSYGQGAVTNEKLFFGSGTQLSVL.

This chain uses TRBV24-1 with TRBJ2-7; possibly TRBD1 for D (5 bases). In germline, CDR1 is KGHDR, CDR2 SFDVKD. The CDR3 extends over 13 amino acids. Trimming cost V 2 bases and J 3 bases, with 7 bases left between them. The CDR3 DNA follows: TGTGCCACCAGTGATTCCGACAGCTACGAGCAGTACTTC. Translated, it gives CATSDSDSYEQYF.

The rearrangement links TRBV19 to TRBJ2-5; no reliable D call. This CDR3 spans 14 amino acids. V was clipped by 0 bases and J by 2 bases, with 7 bases between them. CDR1 is LNHDA and CDR2 is SQIVND in the germline V gene (reference sequence). CDR3 bases: TGTGCCAGTAGTATAGATGGCTGGCAAGAGACCCAGTACTTC. Its translation: CASSIDGWQETQYF.

The chain joins TRBV6-5 to TRBJ1-1, with D unresolved. Germline CDR1 and CDR2: MNHEY and SVGAGI. Trimming left V 8 bases short and J 3 bases short, with 10 bases between. This CDR3 comprises 12 residues. CDR3 protein: CASRLGDTEAFF. In DNA, the CDR3 is TGTGCCAGCCGCTTGGGAGACACTGAAGCTTTCTTT.

V is TRBV7-2 and J is TRBJ2-2, with unresolved D. This CDR3 has 17 residues. The V end was cut by 7 bases, the J end by 8 bases, with 26 bases between. The germline gives CDR1 SGHTA, CDR2 FQGNSA. Here the CDR3 reads CASTTPLGARAPGELFF. As DNA, the CDR3 is TGTGCCAGCACAACGCCCCTCGGAGCTCGAGCCCCTGGGGAGCTGTTTTTT.

This sequence joins TRBV3-1 (or the pseudogene TRBV3-2) and TRBJ2-1, with 11 bases fitting TRBD2. Per germline, CDR1 LGHDT and CDR2 YNNKEL (reference sequence). J gave up 2 bases and V 4 bases, and 4 bases lay outside the gene matches. This CDR3 is 16 amino acids long. DNA of the CDR3: TGTGCCAGCAGCCTTAGCGGGAGGGCACCCTACAATGAGCAGTTCTTC. Translating gives CASSLSGRAPYNEQFF.

The genes are TRBV25-1 and TRBJ2-1, with D possibly TRBD2 on 5 matching bases. With 3 bases removed from V and 0 bases from J, the gap between germline ends came to 9 bases. This CDR3 comprises 15 residues. In germline, CDR1 is MGHDK, CDR2 SYGVNS. The CDR3 DNA reads TGTGCCAGCAGTGACTTAGCGTCCTCCTACAATGAGCAGTTCTTC. Amino acid sequence: CASSDLASSYNEQFF.

This chain connects TRBV3-1 (or the pseudogene TRBV3-2) to TRBJ2-5; D is undetermined. Germline assignment: CDR1 LGHDT and CDR2 YNNKEL (reference sequence). This CDR3 has 14 residues. V lost 3 bases to trimming and J lost 5 bases, with 13 bases between them. The CDR3 sequence is CASSQGRQLETQYF. The CDR3 nucleotides read TGTGCCAGCAGCCAGGGCCGTCAGTTGGAGACCCAGTACTTC.

The chain couples TRBV9 to TRBJ2-7, with 9 bases identical to TRBD1. Germline CDR1 is SGDLS and CDR2 is YYNGEE. V trimming: 3 bases; J trimming: 4 bases; junction bases outside the gene matches: 5. The CDR3 runs 14 residues. For the CDR3, the DNA is TGTGCCAGCAGCGCCGGGACAGGGACATACGAGCAGTACTTC. Translation gives CASSAGTGTYEQYF.

This clone was observed once. The chain links TRBV5-4 to TRBJ1-1; unclear D gene. V lost 3 bases and J 2 bases, leaving 14 bases between the germline ends. This CDR3 comprises 15 residues. The germline V gene encodes CDR1 SGHNT and CDR2 YYREEE (reference sequence). Here the CDR3 reads CASSSLPLYNTEAFF. The CDR3 DNA follows: TGTGCCAGCAGCTCCCTTCCCCTTTATAACACTGAAGCTTTCTTT.

The sample holds one count of this clone. This rearrangement joins TRBV14 to TRBJ2-1; 15 bases are shared with TRBD2. The V segment lost 4 bases and the J segment 2 bases; nucleotides outside the gene matches: 6. Per germline, CDR1 SGHDN and CDR2 FVKESK. The CDR3 loop spans 18 amino acids. The CDR3: CASSLGLAGGPPYNEQFF. DNA for the CDR3: TGTGCCAGCAGCCTAGGACTAGCGGGAGGGCCCCCCTACAATGAGCAGTTCTTC.

This clone has only one observation. This chain connects TRBV12-3 or TRBV12-4 to TRBJ2-1; no clear D. The germline V and J ends were trimmed by 7 bases and 7 bases, with 11 bases remaining between them. The CDR3 is 12 amino acids. The CDR3 loop is CASTSSRNEQFF. In DNA, the CDR3 is TGTGCCAGCACTAGTTCCCGGAATGAGCAGTTCTTC.

This clone was detected only a few times. The chain carries TRBV11-2 and TRBJ1-6; a weak D match, TRBD1 (5 bases). Germline V gene sequence: CDR1 SGHAT, CDR2 FQNNGV. Trimming pared 0 bases from V and 6 bases from J, leaving 6 bases between. The CDR3 spans 14 residues. In DNA, the CDR3 is TGTGCCAGCAGCTTAGACAGGGTTAATTCACCCCTCCACTTT. Translating it yields CASSLDRVNSPLHF.

The chain combines TRBV12-3 or TRBV12-4 with TRBJ2-1; D gene unclear. The CDR3 is 11 residues long. With 4 bases removed from V and 8 bases from J, the gap between germline ends came to 6 bases. The CDR3 sequence is CASSSFYEQFF. For the CDR3, the DNA is TGTGCCAGCAGTTCCTTCTATGAGCAGTTCTTC.

In its sample, this clone was seen once. The rearrangement uses TRBV3-1 (or the pseudogene TRBV3-2) and TRBJ2-5; 9 bases agree with TRBD2. Germline-derived CDR1 and CDR2 are LGHDT and YNNKEL (reference sequence). After removal of 4 bases from V and 2 bases from J, the junction contained 5 bases not matched to a gene. The CDR3 is made up of 15 amino acids. The CDR3 loop reads CASSPYSGGQETQYF. The CDR3 bases are TGTGCCAGCAGCCCATATAGCGGGGGTCAAGAGACCCAGTACTTC.

The rearrangement joins TRBV7-8 to TRBJ2-7, with a weak D call TRBD2 (6 bases). The CDR3 runs 16 residues. V lost 4 bases and J 3 bases, leaving 19 bases between the germline ends. Germline CDR1 and CDR2: SGHVS and FQNEAQ. The CDR3 sequence is CASSSLGGTGIYEQYF. The CDR3 nucleotides are TGTGCCAGCAGCTCCCTGGGCGGGACGGGGATCTACGAGCAGTACTTC.

The genes are TRBV27 and TRBJ1-1; 8 positions agree with TRBD1. V lost 7 bases and J lost 5; bases outside the gene matches: 9. The CDR3 is 14 residues long. Germline V gene lookup returns CDR1 MNHEY and CDR2 SMNVEV (reference sequence). CDR3 region: CASTERQGLTEAFF. The CDR3 coding sequence is TGTGCCAGCACCGAACGACAGGGGCTAACTGAAGCTTTCTTT.